Listed below are T cell receptor beta chains from one sample, sequenced in a study of regulatory T cells in long-lasting Graves disease. MiXCR was run by TCRdb on the multiplex PCR reads, yielding one entry per CDR3 protein. The repertoire consists of around 480,000 distinct CDR3 sequences, with about 16% occurring once and the leading ten covering around a quarter. The same data also went into a second study, on T cells in Graves' hyperthyroidism and ophthalmopathy.

The specimen comprised peripheral blood mononuclear cells (PBMCs), sampled at new diagnosis, from a patient treated with antithyroid drugs. The receptor source for this set is a woman aged 35-65 years with Graves disease. CDR3s include the opening cysteine and the closing phenylalanine or tryptophan. The D gene is left open where the match is weak. The size of a clone is reported for some rows only, either as once, few or many, or as a class for expanded clones.

TRBD2	many	TRBJ2-3	TRBV30	CAWSIGGGTDTQYF	TGTGCCTGGAGTATCGGGGGGGGCACAGATACGCAGTATTTT
-	many	TRBJ2-7	TRBV5-1	CASSLGSNENYEQYF	TGCGCCAGCAGCTTGGGGTCCAACGAGAACTACGAGCAGTACTTC
-	many	TRBJ1-1	TRBV5-1	CASSTPDRNTEAFF	TGTGCCAGCAGCACCCCGGACAGGAACACTGAAGCTTTCTTT
-	many	TRBJ1-5	TRBV6-1	CATEDGNQPQHF	TGTGCCACAGAGGATGGCAATCAGCCCCAGCATTTT
-	many	TRBJ2-3	TRBV6-1	CASSEALIADTQYF	TGTGCCAGCAGTGAGGCCCTCATCGCAGATACGCAGTATTTT
-	-	TRBJ1-4	TRBV9	CASSAAGATNEKLFF	TGTGCCAGCAGCGCGGCAGGAGCAACTAATGAAAAACTGTTTTTT
TRBD1	many	TRBJ2-6	TRBV28	CASRTGITGANVLTF	TGTGCCAGCAGGACAGGGATCACTGGGGCCAACGTCCTGACTTTC
TRBD1	many	TRBJ2-7	TRBV5-1	CASSLMTGSSYEQYF	TGCGCCAGCAGCCTCATGACAGGGTCGTCTTACGAGCAGTACTTC
TRBD2	many	TRBJ2-7	TRBV28	CASSKTGTSYEQYF	TGTGCCAGCAGTAAGACCGGGACTAGCTACGAGCAGTACTTC
-	many	TRBJ1-4	TRBV2	CASNSNREKLFF	TGTGCCAGCAACTCAAACAGAGAAAAACTGTTTTTT
TRBD2	-	TRBJ2-1	TRBV2	CASSGERGGRNEQFF	TGTGCCAGCAGTGGGGAGCGGGGGGGCCGAAATGAGCAGTTCTTC
-	many	TRBJ1-1	TRBV12-3/TRBV12-4	CASSYGRVNTEAFF	TGTGCCAGCAGTTATGGCAGGGTGAACACTGAAGCTTTCTTT
-	many	TRBJ1-6	TRBV7-2	CASSLAGAGSPLHF	TGTGCCAGCAGCTTAGCAGGGGCGGGTTCACCCCTCCACTTT
-	many	TRBJ1-4	TRBV27	CASSPTDGLATNEKLFF	TGTGCCAGCAGCCCAACAGACGGACTTGCAACTAATGAAAAACTGTTTTTT
-	few	TRBJ2-1	TRBV3-1	CASSRGTGPGYNEQFF	TGTGCCAGCAGCCGGGGAACCGGTCCCGGTTACAATGAGCAGTTCTTC
-	-	TRBJ1-2	TRBV7-9	CASSLDAGPSGYTF	TGTGCCAGCAGCTTAGATGCAGGACCTAGTGGCTACACCTTC
TRBD2	few	TRBJ2-5	TRBV5-1	CASSSAGQETQYF	TGCGCCAGCAGCTCAGCGGGACAAGAGACCCAGTACTTC
-	many	TRBJ2-1	TRBV18	CASSPRDPIRIYNEQFF	TGTGCCAGCTCACCCCGCGACCCTATCCGCATCTACAATGAGCAGTTCTTC
TRBD1	few	TRBJ1-1	TRBV6-1	CAGDQGAKDTEAFF	TGTGCCGGTGATCAGGGGGCGAAGGACACTGAAGCTTTCTTT
TRBD1	-	TRBJ2-3	TRBV14	CASSQVPIRDSSTDTQYF	TGTGCCAGCAGCCAAGTTCCGATAAGGGACAGCAGCACAGATACGCAGTATTTT
-	many	TRBJ1-5	TRBV28	CASSIQLNQPQHF	TGTGCCAGCAGTATCCAGCTAAATCAGCCCCAGCATTTT
-	many	TRBJ1-2	TRBV2	CATTRSPLYGYTF	TGTGCCACTACAAGATCCCCTCTATATGGCTACACCTTC
TRBD2	-	TRBJ2-1	TRBV11-2	CASSLRPRLAAYNEQFF	TGTGCCAGCAGCTTAAGGCCGCGACTAGCGGCATACAATGAGCAGTTCTTC
TRBD1	many	TRBJ1-1	TRBV5-4	CASRNRDRGTNTEAFF	TGTGCCAGCAGGAACCGGGACAGGGGAACGAACACTGAAGCTTTCTTT
-	many	TRBJ1-2	TRBV30	CAWNGPNYGYTF	TGTGCCTGGAATGGCCCGAACTATGGCTACACCTTC
-	many	TRBJ1-1	TRBV5-4	CASSISSEAFF	TGTGCCAGCAGCATCAGCAGTGAAGCTTTCTTT
TRBD1	-	TRBJ1-1	TRBV19	CASSLGKGAAEAFF	TGTGCCAGCAGTTTAGGGAAGGGGGCGGCTGAAGCTTTCTTT
TRBD2	-	TRBJ2-1	TRBV3-1	CASSQRGSGGADHEQFF	TGTGCCAGCAGCCAACGGGGTAGCGGGGGGGCAGATCATGAGCAGTTCTTC
-	-	TRBJ2-1	TRBV5-1	CASSSQETNEQFF	TGCGCCAGCAGCTCACAGGAAACCAATGAGCAGTTCTTC
TRBD2	-	TRBJ2-1	TRBV29-1	CSVIGLAGTYYNEQFF	TGCAGCGTTATCGGACTAGCGGGGACCTACTACAATGAGCAGTTCTTC
TRBD1	many	TRBJ1-2	TRBV12-3/TRBV12-4	CASTQGQTYGYTF	TGTGCCAGCACCCAGGGACAGACCTATGGCTACACCTTC
-	few	TRBJ1-3	TRBV19	CASSIGEGLTGSGNTIYF	TGTGCCAGTAGTATAGGCGAGGGACTTACTGGTTCTGGAAACACCATATATTTT
-	-	TRBJ2-1	TRBV19	CASSIDVAGTYNEQFF	TGTGCCAGTAGTATAGATGTGGCTGGAACCTACAATGAGCAGTTCTTC
-	few	TRBJ2-7	TRBV7-2	CASSLYGVSLSYEQYF	TGTGCCAGCAGCTTATATGGAGTAAGCCTCTCCTACGAGCAGTACTTC
-	few	TRBJ1-6	TRBV5-1	CASSLVAGDSPLHF	TGCGCCAGCAGCTTGGTTGCGGGAGATTCACCCCTCCACTTT
-	many	TRBJ1-6	TRBV5-1	CASSLDREGSPLHF	TGCGCCAGCAGCTTGGATCGGGAGGGCTCACCCCTCCACTTT
-	many	TRBJ2-1	TRBV27	CASSLTGPNNEQFF	TGTGCCAGCAGTTTAACCGGACCCAACAATGAGCAGTTCTTC
-	many	TRBJ2-7	TRBV10-3	CAIRGDGHYEQYF	TGTGCCATCAGAGGGGACGGCCACTACGAGCAGTACTTC
TRBD1	few	TRBJ1-5	TRBV6-1	CASSYKGQWYSNQPQHF	TGTGCCAGCAGTTATAAGGGACAGTGGTATAGCAATCAGCCCCAGCATTTT
-	many	TRBJ2-5	TRBV30	CAWMQTQYF	TGTGCCTGGATGCAGACCCAGTACTTC
-	few	TRBJ2-2	TRBV20-1	CSASLPNTGELFF	TGCAGTGCTAGTCTACCCAACACCGGGGAGCTGTTTTTT
-	-	TRBJ2-1	TRBV24-1	CATSDKATNSYNEQFF	TGTGCCACCAGTGATAAGGCCACGAACTCCTACAATGAGCAGTTCTTC
TRBD2	-	TRBJ2-7	TRBV27	CASRRSGGSYEQYF	TGTGCCAGCAGAAGGAGCGGGGGGTCCTACGAGCAGTACTTC
TRBD1	many	TRBJ2-4	TRBV19	CASSTLGQGRGNIQYF	TGTGCCAGTAGTACCTTGGGACAGGGTCGGGGAAACATTCAGTACTTC
-	-	TRBJ2-7	TRBV7-6	CASSPSIGSGEQYF	TGTGCCAGCAGCCCGTCTATTGGGAGTGGCGAGCAGTACTTC
-	-	TRBJ1-1	TRBV30	CAWRWVGGGTEAFF	TGTGCCTGGAGGTGGGTGGGGGGGGGCACTGAAGCTTTCTTT
TRBD2	many	TRBJ2-5	TRBV2	CASEKAGVETQYF	TGTGCCAGCGAAAAGGCGGGGGTGGAGACCCAGTACTTC
-	-	TRBJ2-3	TRBV20-1	CSGRDSGTDTQYF	TGCAGTGGCCGGGACAGCGGGACAGATACGCAGTATTTT